Described below is a single TCR beta chain sequence and its context. The entry originates in a study of shared clonotypes between healthy human individuals. Clones were sequenced by immunoSEQ multiplex PCR, and TCRdb holds only the in-frame ones, with some missing. The sample has about 1 million clones; more than 65% are singletons. Sequencing used memory CD4+ T cells sorted from blood. Subset in this sample: CD45RA-negative fraction. This receptor was obtained from a man between 18 and 29 years old in good health.

The CDR3 coding sequence is TGTGCCAGCAGCACCGGGACTAGCGGGATCTTGACCGGGGAGCTGTTTTTT. It codes for CASSTGTSGILTGELFF. This chain joins TRBV7-2 and TRBJ2-2; 13 positions agree with TRBD2. This CDR3 is 17 amino acids long. CDR1 is SGHTA, CDR2 FQGNSA, per germline. V shed 5 bases, J shed 5 bases, and the junction held 8 bases outside the gene matches.